A selection of T cell receptor beta chains follows, all from one sample in a study of shared clonotypes between healthy human individuals. Here immunoSEQ multiplex PCR was the method, and the copy in TCRdb shows in-frame clones only, minus some. The sample has some 470,000 clones; less than 80% are singletons. Source material: PBMCs. The receptors shown here come from a woman aged 40 to 50 in good health. Some clones in this sample may be carry-over from other donors' samples. Each CDR3 is given with its conserved first and last residue. The D gene is left open where the match is weak. Where a row states a size, it is once, few, many or the class of an expanded clone; other rows omit it.

j_gene | d_gene | v_gene | len | abundance | CDR3nt | CDR3aa
TRBJ2-4 | - | TRBV6-1 | 15 | many | TGTGCCAGCAGTGAAGTGGCGGCTGGGGTAAACATTCAGTACTTC | CASSEVAAGVNIQYF
TRBJ2-7 | - | TRBV6-5 | 12 | - | TGTGCCAGCAGTAACATGGGGCGGGACGCGTACTTC | CASSNMGRDAYF
TRBJ1-3 | - | TRBV5-1 | 18 | once | TGCGCCAGCAGCTTGGCTGGTACAGCTCAATACTCTGGAAACACCATATATTTT | CASSLAGTAQYSGNTIYF
TRBJ1-5 | - | TRBV19 | 15 | few | TGTGCCAGTAGTATAGGTCCGAATAGCAATCAGCCCCAGCATTTT | CASSIGPNSNQPQHF
TRBJ2-3 | - | TRBV30 | 13 | - | TGTGCCTTAGACCCCGTGGGCACAGATACGCAGTATTTT | CALDPVGTDTQYF
TRBJ2-7 | TRBD2 | TRBV5-6 | 15 | - | TGTGCCAGCAGCTTAGCGGTGGCGGGAGGGGGCGAGCAGTACTTC | CASSLAVAGGGEQYF
TRBJ1-2 | - | TRBV5-4 | 13 | - | TGTGCCAGCAGCTTGGGCAGGACAGTTGGCTACACCTTC | CASSLGRTVGYTF
TRBJ1-1 | - | TRBV4-2 | 12 | many | TGTGCCAGCAGCCAAGGCGGAGGACAAGCTTTCTTT | CASSQGGGQAFF
TRBJ2-1 | TRBD1 | TRBV5-4 | 14 | few | TGTGCCAGCAGCTACAGGGGGCCGGGGAATGAGCAGTTCTTC | CASSYRGPGNEQFF
TRBJ2-1 | - | TRBV29-1 | 11 | - | TGCAGCGTTGAAGGGGTGTGGGAGCAGTTCTTC | CSVEGVWEQFF
TRBJ1-4 | TRBD1 | TRBV19 | 15 | - | TGTGCCAGCCTACCTTGGACAGGGGGAAAAGAAAAACTGTTTTTT | CASLPWTGGKEKLFF
TRBJ2-7 | - | TRBV4-2 | 15 | - | TGTGCCAGCAGCCAAGATCTGGGTAGCTCGGACGAGCAGTACTTC | CASSQDLGSSDEQYF
TRBJ1-1 | - | TRBV6-1 | 11 | - | TGTGCCAGCAGTGATGGGGCTGAAGCTTTCTTT | CASSDGAEAFF
TRBJ1-5 | - | TRBV25-1 | 14 | once | TGTGCCAGCTCCGAGGCAGGGGACAATCAGCCCCAGCATTTT | CASSEAGDNQPQHF
TRBJ2-3 | - | TRBV7-3 | 15 | - | TGTGCCAGCAGCTTATTAGGAGCACCTACAGATACGCAGTATTTT | CASSLLGAPTDTQYF
TRBJ2-7 | - | TRBV4-3 | 14 | - | TGCGCCAGCAGCCAAGCACCACAGGGTACGGTGCAGTACTTC | CASSQAPQGTVQYF
TRBJ2-7 | - | TRBV7-2 | 15 | - | TGTGCCAGCAGCTTAGCGCTTGACGTTTCCTACGAGCAGTACTTC | CASSLALDVSYEQYF
TRBJ2-7 | - | TRBV6-5 | 15 | - | TGTGCCAGCAGTTACAGGGACGGGTCCTCCTACGAGCAGTACTTC | CASSYRDGSSYEQYF
TRBJ2-5 | - | TRBV10-3 | 16 | - | TGTGCCATCAGTGAGTCCGAAGCAGGAGGTCAAGAGACCCAGTACTTC | CAISESEAGGQETQYF
TRBJ2-1 | - | TRBV2 | 13 | - | TGTGCCAGCAGTGGGGGGTCCTACAATGAGCAGTTCTTC | CASSGGSYNEQFF
TRBJ2-3 | - | TRBV30 | 14 | - | TGTGCCTGGAGTGTAGGAGGGAGCACAGATACGCAGTATTTT | CAWSVGGSTDTQYF
TRBJ2-6 | - | TRBV7-9 | 14 | - | TGTGCCAGCAGCACCAACTCTGGGGCCAACGTCCTGACTTTC | CASSTNSGANVLTF
TRBJ2-2 | TRBD2 | TRBV23-1 | 15 | - | TGCGCCAGCATAGCGGGAGGGCCAAGGACCGGGGAGCTGTTTTTT | CASIAGGPRTGELFF
TRBJ2-5 | - | TRBV7-9 | 15 | few | TGTGCCAGCAGCTTGCTAGGAGAAGTTAAAGAGACCCAGTACTTC | CASSLLGEVKETQYF
TRBJ2-1 | - | TRBV7-9 | 12 | once | TGTGCCAGCAGCCTAGAAGGGGGTAAGCAGTTCTTC | CASSLEGGKQFF
TRBJ2-2 | TRBD1 | TRBV6-1 | 15 | - | TGTGCCAGCAGGGACGGACAGGGGGCGACCGGGGAGCTGTTTTTT | CASRDGQGATGELFF
TRBJ2-1 | - | TRBV28 | 12 | - | TGTGCCAGCAGCACAGTGGGAAGTGAGCAGTTCTTC | CASSTVGSEQFF
TRBJ1-5 | - | TRBV28 | 15 | - | TGTGCCAGCAGTCTGGGGGGATGGGGCAATCAGCCCCAGCATTTT | CASSLGGWGNQPQHF
TRBJ1-1 | - | TRBV28 | 17 | many | TGTGCCAGCAGACGTCCTGTGGGGGGGGCAGGGCGTACTGAAGCTTTCTTT | CASRRPVGGAGRTEAFF
TRBJ2-5 | - | TRBV5-1 | 13 | - | TGCGCCAGCAGCTTGGACAACCAAGAGACCCAGTACTTC | CASSLDNQETQYF
TRBJ1-1 | TRBD1 | TRBV2 | 16 | - | TGTGCCAGCAGTATATCTCAGGGGGCGCGGGGCACTGAAGCTTTCTTT | CASSISQGARGTEAFF
TRBJ2-1 | - | TRBV5-1 | 14 | - | TGCGCCAGCAGCTTGTTTGACTCAAACAATGAGCAGTTCTTC | CASSLFDSNNEQFF
TRBJ1-1 | - | TRBV4-3 | 11 | once | TGCGCCAGCAGCCAAGCAGTACGGGCTTTCTTT | CASSQAVRAFF
TRBJ2-7 | TRBD2 | TRBV29-1 | 13 | - | TGCAGCGTCGAAGGACTAGCGGGAGGCGAGCAGTACTTC | CSVEGLAGGEQYF
TRBJ2-2 | - | TRBV7-6 | 14 | - | TGTGCCAGCAGCTTAGCGGACAGTTCGGGGGAGCTGTTTTTT | CASSLADSSGELFF
TRBJ2-1 | - | TRBV19 | 18 | - | TGTGCCACTGGGACGCGGCGCCAAGCTGGGAAGACCTACAATGAGCAGTTCTTC | CATGTRRQAGKTYNEQFF
TRBJ2-7 | - | TRBV18 | 16 | - | TGTGCCAGCTCACCCGCCCCGGGACTCGATACCTACGAGCAGTACTTC | CASSPAPGLDTYEQYF
TRBJ2-1 | TRBD2 | TRBV7-7 | 16 | - | TGTGCTAGCAGCTTAGGGACTAGCGGGACCTACAATGAGCAGTTCTTC | CASSLGTSGTYNEQFF
TRBJ1-5 | - | TRBV2 | 15 | - | TGTGCCAGCAGTGAAGTGGGACATCGCAATCAGCCCCAGCATTTT | CASSEVGHRNQPQHF
TRBJ2-1 | TRBD2 | TRBV15 | 16 | - | TGTGCCACCAGCTCGAGGTCCAGCGGGGCCAACAATGAGCAGTTCTTC | CATSSRSSGANNEQFF
TRBJ2-5 | TRBD1 | TRBV18 | 14 | - | TGTGCCAGCTCACTGGGACAGGGTTTGGAGACCCAGTACTTC | CASSLGQGLETQYF
TRBJ2-3 | TRBD2 | TRBV28 | 16 | - | TGTGCCAGCAGGCCCCCGACTAGCGGACTTACAGATACGCAGTATTTT | CASRPPTSGLTDTQYF
TRBJ1-5 | - | TRBV19 | 13 | - | TGTGCCACTAATCAAGGTGGCAATCAGCCCCAGCATTTT | CATNQGGNQPQHF